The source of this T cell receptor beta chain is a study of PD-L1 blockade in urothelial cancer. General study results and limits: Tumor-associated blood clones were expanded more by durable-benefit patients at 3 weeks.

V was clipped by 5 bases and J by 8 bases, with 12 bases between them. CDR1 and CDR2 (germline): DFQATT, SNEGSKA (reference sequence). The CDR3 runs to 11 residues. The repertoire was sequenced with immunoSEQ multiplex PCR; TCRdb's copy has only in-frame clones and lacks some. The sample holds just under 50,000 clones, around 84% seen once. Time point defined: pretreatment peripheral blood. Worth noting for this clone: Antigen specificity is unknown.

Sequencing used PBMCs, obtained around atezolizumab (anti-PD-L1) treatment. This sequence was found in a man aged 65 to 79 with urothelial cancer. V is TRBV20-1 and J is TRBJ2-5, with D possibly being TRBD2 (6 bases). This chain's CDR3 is CSADLGGTQYF. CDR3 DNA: TGCAGTGCTGACCTGGGAGGCACCCAGTACTTC.